The 19 T cell receptor beta chains listed next were all sequenced from one sample in a study of OX40 agonist ivuxolimab in advanced cancers. Library preparation used the immunoSEQ multiplex PCR assay. This immuneACCESS table, as held by TCRdb, lists in-frame sequences with V and J called but not all clones. Of the missing ones, under half trace to an unresolved V gene in checked studies; the others have no known cause. This sample comprises about 88,000 clones, more than 75% of them detected only once. Of the sample, under 2% falls within the top ten clones. The sequencing used CD4+ or CD8+ T cells sorted from blood, collected in a trial of the OX40 agonist ivuxolimab. All receptors derive from an adult with an advanced solid tumor such as melanoma, head and neck, liver or kidney cancer.

V is TRBV19 and J is TRBJ1-2; no definite D call. The CDR3 totals 16 residues. Germline CDR1 LNHDA, CDR2 SQIVND (reference sequence). V lost 2 bases and J lost 4, with 17 bases in between. The chain's CDR3 is CASSISFPTESYGYTF. CDR3 nucleotides: TGTGCCAGTAGTATAAGTTTTCCGACGGAATCCTATGGCTACACCTTC. The variable domain in full, with the rest retrieved from reference TRBV19 and TRBJ1-2, is DGGITQSPKYLFRKEGQNVTLSCEQNLNHDAMYWYRQDPGQGLRLIYYSQIVNDFQKGDIAEGYSVSREKKESFPLTVTSAQKNPTAFYLCASSISFPTESYGYTFGSGTRLTVV.

The chain employs TRBV6-6 and TRBJ1-5, with 10 bases matching TRBD1. Germline CDR1 reads MNHNY; CDR2 reads SVGAGI (reference sequence). The V segment lost 8 bases and the J segment 4 bases; nucleotides outside the gene matches: 5. The CDR3 spans 14 residues. CDR3 in amino acids: CASQTGGGNQPQHF. The CDR3 DNA sequence: TGTGCCAGCCAGACAGGGGGCGGGAATCAGCCCCAGCATTTT.

In its sample, this clone was seen once. The chain combines TRBV5-1 with TRBJ1-1; possible D gene TRBD1, 6 bases. The length of the CDR3 is 15 residues. Trimming pared 4 bases from V and 4 bases from J, leaving 17 bases between. In germline, CDR1 is SGHRS, CDR2 YFSETQ. The CDR3 loop is CASSPGGGEVTEAFF. Written as DNA, the CDR3 is TGCGCCAGCAGCCCGGGCGGGGGCGAGGTCACTGAAGCTTTCTTT.

The chain employs TRBV11-3 and TRBJ2-1; no firm D call. This CDR3 has 13 amino acids. Germline CDR1 is SGHNT and CDR2 is YENEEA. The V and J ends lost 0 bases and 11 bases respectively, with 11 bases between them. In nucleotides, the CDR3 is TGTGCCAGCAGCTTAGATTCCCGTACACAGCAGTTCTTC. Amino acids: CASSLDSRTQQFF. Based on the CDR3 plus reference TRBV11-3 and TRBJ2-1, the full variable domain is EAGVVQSPRYKIIEKKQPVAFWCNPISGHNTLYWYLQNLGQGPELLIRYENEEAVDDSQLPKDRFSAERLKGVDSTLKIQPAELGDSAVYLCASSLDSRTQQFFGPGTRLTVL.

Points on this clone: At one boundary the junction diverges from the germline segment, which might be a read error. The identical CDR3 is also encoded by other nucleotide sequences in the sample. The chain couples TRBV7-7 to TRBJ2-5, with 7 bases lining up with TRBD1. Germline values: CDR1 SSHAT, CDR2 FNYEAQ (reference sequence). CDR3 length: 15 residues. Here the CDR3 reads CASSLGGQRQETQYF. The CDR3 nucleotides are TGTGCTAGCAGCTTAGGGGGACAGCGCCAAGAGACCCAGTACTTC. The variable domain in full, with the rest retrieved from reference TRBV7-7 and TRBJ2-5, is GAGVSQSPRYKVTKRGQDVTLRCDPISSHATLYWYQQALGQGPEFLTYFNYEAQPDKSGLPSDRFSAERPEGSISTLTIQRTEQRDSAMYRCASSLGGQRQETQYFGPGTRLLVL.

The chain joins TRBV29-1 to TRBJ2-1; D ambiguous. The germline CDR1 and CDR2 sequences are SQVTM and ANQGSEA. Deletions cut 4 bases from V and 2 bases from J, with 12 bases between. CDR3 length: 14 residues. The CDR3 nucleotides read TGCAGCGTTGGGGTGGGGAAGGCCTACAATGAGCAGTTCTTC. Translated: CSVGVGKAYNEQFF.

The chain uses TRBV15 and TRBJ2-3; D might be TRBD1 or TRBD2, each matching 5 bases. The CDR3 consists of 13 residues. V lost 7 bases to trimming and J lost 3 bases, with 11 bases between them. Germline loops: CDR1 LNHNV, CDR2 YYDKDF (reference sequence). The chain's CDR3 is CATMQGGTDTQYF. The CDR3 DNA reads as TGTGCCACCATGCAGGGCGGGACAGATACGCAGTATTTT.

This sequence joins TRBV18 and TRBJ2-7; D gene uncertain. The CDR3 totals 13 residues. Germline V gene sequence: CDR1 KGHSH, CDR2 LQKENI. With 0 bases removed from V and 0 bases from J, the gap between germline ends came to 3 bases. The CDR3 loop reads CASSPPTSYEQYF. CDR3 DNA: TGTGCCAGCTCACCACCCACCTCCTACGAGCAGTACTTC.

V and J are TRBV30 and TRBJ1-2, with no clear D. CDR1 and CDR2 from the germline V gene are GTSNPN and SVGIG (reference sequence). V was shortened by 3 bases and J by 8 bases, with 10 bases between the two germline ends. The CDR3 sequence is 11 residues long. CDR3 amino acids: CAWSPSSGYTF. CDR3 nucleotide sequence: TGTGCCTGGAGCCCTTCATCAGGCTACACCTTC.

The J gene is TRBJ1-1, the V gene TRBV7-9, with a possible D match to TRBD1 (5 bases). This CDR3 is built from 14 residues. The germline CDR1 and CDR2 sequences are SEHNR and FQNEAQ (reference sequence). Trimming took off 6 bases at V and 1 base at J, with 12 bases between the two ends. This CDR3 is CASSLLGTNTEAFF. The CDR3 bases are TGTGCCAGCAGTCTCTTGGGGACGAACACTGAAGCTTTCTTT. The entire variable domain, with the rest obtained from reference TRBV7-9 and TRBJ1-1, is as follows: DTGVSQNPRHKITKRGQNVTFRCDPISEHNRLYWYRQTLGQGPEFLTYFQNEAQLEKSRLLSDRFSAERPKGSFSTLEIQRTEQGDSAMYLCASSLLGTNTEAFFGQGTRLTVV.

Only one count was recorded for this clone. V gene TRBV20-1 combines with J gene TRBJ2-1; D not resolved. Between the trimmed V and J ends, which lost 4 bases and 10 bases, there was a span of 8 bases. The germline V gene has CDR1 DFQATT and CDR2 SNEGSKA (reference sequence). The CDR3 loop spans 10 amino acids. The CDR3 bases are TGCAGTGCTACAGCTCGGGAGCAGTTCTTC. Encoded protein: CSATAREQFF.

This clone appeared a single time. The chain employs TRBV9 and TRBJ2-1; 14 bases are shared with TRBD2. The CDR3 contains 16 residues. V lost 3 bases and J lost 3; bases outside the gene matches: 2. From germline, CDR1 is SGDLS and CDR2 YYNGEE. The CDR3 sequence: CASSAGLAGGYNEQFF. The CDR3, as DNA: TGTGCCAGCAGCGCCGGACTAGCGGGGGGCTACAATGAGCAGTTCTTC.

The chain recombines TRBV6-5 with TRBJ1-6, with 8 nucleotides matching TRBD1. The CDR3 length is 16 residues. Germline loops: CDR1 MNHEY, CDR2 SVGAGI. V was clipped by 2 bases and J by 4 bases; unmatched bases: 4. This CDR3 reads CASSYGDRLYNSPLHF. In nucleotides, the CDR3 is TGTGCCAGCAGTTACGGGGACAGGTTATATAATTCACCCCTCCACTTT.

This clone was observed a handful of times. The chain recombines TRBV7-2 with TRBJ2-5; a possible D gene is TRBD2 (6 bases). The CDR3 spans 14 residues. CDR1 and CDR2 from the germline V gene are SGHTA and FQGNSA. Trimming shortened V by 5 bases and J by 4 bases, and 14 bases separated the two germline ends. The CDR3 bases are TGTGCCAGCAGCACCCCAACTAGCCCAGAGACCCAGTACTTC. Protein sequence: CASSTPTSPETQYF.

This clone has just a few counts. The chain has TRBV30 and TRBJ1-1; a possible D gene is TRBD1 (6 bases). Between the trimmed V and J ends, which lost 4 bases and 1 base, there was a span of 10 bases. Germline CDR1 is GTSNPN and CDR2 is SVGIG (reference sequence). CDR3 length: 13 amino acids. The CDR3 DNA reads as TGTGCCTGGAAGACAGGTCCGAACACTGAAGCTTTCTTT. Translating gives CAWKTGPNTEAFF. The variable domain in full, completed from reference TRBV30 and TRBJ1-1, reads SQTIHQWPATLVQPVGSPLSLECTVEGTSNPNLYWYRQAAGRGLQLLFYSVGIGQISSEVPQNLSASRPQDRQFILSSKKLLLSDSGFYLCAWKTGPNTEAFFGQGTRLTVV.

The CDR3 sequence is CAISGRQGRTGLPGELFF. CDR3 nucleotide sequence: TGTGCCATCAGTGGACGACAGGGGAGGACAGGACTCCCCGGGGAGCTGTTTTTT. The rearrangement uses TRBV10-3 and TRBJ2-2, with 8 bases fitting TRBD1. Germline CDR1 reads ENHRY; CDR2 reads SYGVKD. The CDR3 contains 18 residues. V trimming: 4 bases; J trimming: 6 bases; junction bases outside the gene matches: 16.

The gene calls are TRBV5-5 and TRBJ2-4; D possibly matches TRBD1 or TRBD2 (5 bases each). The CDR3 runs to 19 residues. Trimming removed 7 bases from V and 0 bases from J, with 26 bases in between. In germline, CDR1 is SGHKS, CDR2 YYEKEE (reference sequence). Here the CDR3 reads CASLGRGTPRGLAKNIQYF. The CDR3 bases are TGTGCCAGCCTAGGAAGGGGAACTCCCCGAGGGCTAGCCAAAAACATTCAGTACTTC.

The rearrangement joins TRBV7-2 to TRBJ2-3, with 13 bases aligning to TRBD2. The CDR3 covers 15 residues. V shed 5 bases and J 9 bases; nucleotides not matched to a gene: 8. Germline values: CDR1 SGHTA, CDR2 FQGNSA. The DNA of the CDR3 is TGTGCCAGCAGCCCCGGGACTAGCGGGATCTACACGCAGTATTTT. Amino acids: CASSPGTSGIYTQYF. The full variable domain, rest sourced from reference TRBV7-2 and TRBJ2-3, is GAGVSQSPSNKVTEKGKDVELRCDPISGHTALYWYRQSLGQGLEFLIYFQGNSAPDKSGLPSDRFSAERTGGSVSTLTIQRTQQEDSAVYLCASSPGTSGIYTQYFGPGTRLTVL.

The J gene is TRBJ2-5, the V gene TRBV2; D is possibly TRBD1 (6 bases). Germline V gene lookup returns CDR1 SNHLY and CDR2 FYNNEI. The CDR3 is 15 amino acids. V lost 1 base and J 0 bases, leaving 9 bases between the germline ends. The CDR3 is CASSEVNRDQETQYF. CDR3 sequence (DNA): TGTGCCAGCAGTGAAGTGAACAGGGACCAAGAGACCCAGTACTTC.